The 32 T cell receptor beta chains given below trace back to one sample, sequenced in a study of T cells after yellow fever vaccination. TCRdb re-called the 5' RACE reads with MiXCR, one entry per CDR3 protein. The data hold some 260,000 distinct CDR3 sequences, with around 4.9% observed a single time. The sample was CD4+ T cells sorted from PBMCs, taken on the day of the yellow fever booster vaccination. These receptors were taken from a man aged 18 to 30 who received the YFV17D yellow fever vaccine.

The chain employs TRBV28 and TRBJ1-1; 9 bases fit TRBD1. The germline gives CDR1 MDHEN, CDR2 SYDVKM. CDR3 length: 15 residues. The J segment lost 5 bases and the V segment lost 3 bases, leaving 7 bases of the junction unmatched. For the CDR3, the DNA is TGTGCCAGCAGTTTGGTCGGGACAGGGAAGACTGAAGCTTTCTTT. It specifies CASSLVGTGKTEAFF.

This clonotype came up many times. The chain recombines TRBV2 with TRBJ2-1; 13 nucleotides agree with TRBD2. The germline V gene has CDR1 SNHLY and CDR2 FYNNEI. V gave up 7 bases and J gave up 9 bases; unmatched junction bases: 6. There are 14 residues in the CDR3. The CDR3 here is CASTGLAGPGEQFF. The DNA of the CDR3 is TGTGCCAGCACGGGACTAGCGGGGCCAGGTGAGCAGTTCTTC.

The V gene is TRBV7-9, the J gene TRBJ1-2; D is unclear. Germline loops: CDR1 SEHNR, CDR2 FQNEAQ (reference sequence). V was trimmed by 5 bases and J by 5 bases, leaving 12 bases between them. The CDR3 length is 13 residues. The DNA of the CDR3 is TGTGCCAGCAGCCAACCCTCGGGATATGGCTACACCTTC. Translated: CASSQPSGYGYTF.

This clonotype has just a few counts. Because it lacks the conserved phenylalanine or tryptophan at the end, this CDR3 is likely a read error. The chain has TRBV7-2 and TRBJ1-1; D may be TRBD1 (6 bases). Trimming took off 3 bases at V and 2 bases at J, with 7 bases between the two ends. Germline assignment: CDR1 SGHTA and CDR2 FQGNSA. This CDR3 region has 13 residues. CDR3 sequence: CASSFRGNTEAFV. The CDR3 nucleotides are TGTGCCAGCAGCTTCAGGGGTAACACTGAAGCTTTCGTT.

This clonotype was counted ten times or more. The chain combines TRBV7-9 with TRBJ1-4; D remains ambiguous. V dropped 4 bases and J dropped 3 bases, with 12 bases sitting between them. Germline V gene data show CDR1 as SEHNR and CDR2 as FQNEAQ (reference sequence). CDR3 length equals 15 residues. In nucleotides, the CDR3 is TGTGCCAGCAGCTCCCCGACGGATGCTAATGAAAAACTGTTTTTT. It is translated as CASSSPTDANEKLFF.

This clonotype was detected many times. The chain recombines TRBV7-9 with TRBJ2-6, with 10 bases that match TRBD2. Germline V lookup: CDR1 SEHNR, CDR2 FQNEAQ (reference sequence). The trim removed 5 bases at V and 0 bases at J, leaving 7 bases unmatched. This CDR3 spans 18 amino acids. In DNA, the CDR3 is TGTGCCAGCAGCCCCCTAGCGGGGGAACTCTCTGGGGCCAACGTCCTGACTTTC. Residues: CASSPLAGELSGANVLTF.

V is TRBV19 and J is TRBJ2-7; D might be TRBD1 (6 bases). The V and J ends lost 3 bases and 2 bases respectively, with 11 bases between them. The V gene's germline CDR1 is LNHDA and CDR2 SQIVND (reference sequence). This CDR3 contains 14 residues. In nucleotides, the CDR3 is TGTGCCAGTAGTATCACAGGGATCCCCTACGAGCAGTACTTC. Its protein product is CASSITGIPYEQYF.

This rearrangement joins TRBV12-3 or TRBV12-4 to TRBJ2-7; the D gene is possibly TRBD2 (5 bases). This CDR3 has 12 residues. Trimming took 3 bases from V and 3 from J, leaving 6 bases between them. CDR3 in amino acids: CASSFRDYEQYV. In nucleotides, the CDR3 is TGTGCCAGCAGTTTTCGGGACTACGAGCAGTACGTC.

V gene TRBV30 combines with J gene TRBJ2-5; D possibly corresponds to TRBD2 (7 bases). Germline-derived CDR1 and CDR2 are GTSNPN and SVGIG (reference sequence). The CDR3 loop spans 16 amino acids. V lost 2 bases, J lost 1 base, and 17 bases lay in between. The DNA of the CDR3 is TGTGCCTGGAGTCCCTCTGCGGGGGCCTTCCAAGAGACCCAGTACTTC. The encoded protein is CAWSPSAGAFQETQYF.

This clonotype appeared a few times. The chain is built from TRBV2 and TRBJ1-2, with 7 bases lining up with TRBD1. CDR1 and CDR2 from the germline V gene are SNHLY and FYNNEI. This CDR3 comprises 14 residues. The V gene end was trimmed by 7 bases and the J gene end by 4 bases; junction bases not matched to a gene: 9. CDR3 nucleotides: TGTGCCAGCAACCCAGACAGGGCTCTCTATGGCTACACCTTC. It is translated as CASNPDRALYGYTF.

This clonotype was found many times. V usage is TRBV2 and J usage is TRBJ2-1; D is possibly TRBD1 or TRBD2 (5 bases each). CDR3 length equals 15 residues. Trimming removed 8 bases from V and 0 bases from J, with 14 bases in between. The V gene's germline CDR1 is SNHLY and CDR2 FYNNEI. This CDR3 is CASVAWGNSYNEQFF. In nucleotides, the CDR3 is TGTGCCAGCGTGGCATGGGGGAACTCCTACAATGAGCAGTTCTTC.

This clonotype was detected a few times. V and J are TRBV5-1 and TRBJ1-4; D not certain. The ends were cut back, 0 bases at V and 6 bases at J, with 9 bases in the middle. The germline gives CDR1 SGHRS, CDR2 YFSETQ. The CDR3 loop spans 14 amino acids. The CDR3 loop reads CASSLEAGDEKLFF. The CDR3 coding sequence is TGCGCCAGCAGCTTGGAGGCTGGGGATGAAAAACTGTTTTTT.

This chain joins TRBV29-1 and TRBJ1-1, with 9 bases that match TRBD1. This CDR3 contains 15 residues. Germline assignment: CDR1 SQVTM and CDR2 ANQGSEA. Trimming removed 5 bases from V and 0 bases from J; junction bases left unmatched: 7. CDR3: CSVLGTGWMNTEAFF. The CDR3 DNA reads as TGCAGCGTTCTAGGGACAGGGTGGATGAACACTGAAGCTTTCTTT.

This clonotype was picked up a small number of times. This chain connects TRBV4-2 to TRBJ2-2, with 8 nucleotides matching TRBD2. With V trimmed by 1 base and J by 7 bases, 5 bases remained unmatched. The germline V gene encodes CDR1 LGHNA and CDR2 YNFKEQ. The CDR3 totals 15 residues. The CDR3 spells CASSQGTSWGGELFF. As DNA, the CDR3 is TGTGCCAGCAGCCAAGGGACTAGCTGGGGCGGGGAGCTGTTTTTT.

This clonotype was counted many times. The CDR3 loop is CASSLGVPSGGYTF. CDR3 DNA sequence: TGTGCCAGCAGCTTAGGGGTCCCTAGCGGTGGCTACACCTTC. The chain joins TRBV7-9 to TRBJ1-2; D not resolved. Germline CDR1 reads SEHNR; CDR2 reads FQNEAQ (reference sequence). V gave up 1 base and J gave up 7 bases, with 13 bases separating them. There are 14 residues in the CDR3.

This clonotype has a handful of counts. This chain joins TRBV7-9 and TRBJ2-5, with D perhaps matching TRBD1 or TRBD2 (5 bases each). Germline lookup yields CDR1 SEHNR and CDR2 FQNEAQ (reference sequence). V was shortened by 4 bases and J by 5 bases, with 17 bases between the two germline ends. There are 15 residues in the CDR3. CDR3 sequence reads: CASSSLNGWGETQYF. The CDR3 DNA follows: TGTGCCAGCAGCTCCTTGAACGGATGGGGGGAGACCCAGTACTTC. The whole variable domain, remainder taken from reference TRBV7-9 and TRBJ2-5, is DTGVSQNPRHKITKRGQNVTFRCDPISEHNRLYWYRQTLGQGPEFLTYFQNEAQLEKSRLLSDRFSAERPKGSFSTLEIQRTEQGDSAMYLCASSSLNGWGETQYFGPGTRLLVL.

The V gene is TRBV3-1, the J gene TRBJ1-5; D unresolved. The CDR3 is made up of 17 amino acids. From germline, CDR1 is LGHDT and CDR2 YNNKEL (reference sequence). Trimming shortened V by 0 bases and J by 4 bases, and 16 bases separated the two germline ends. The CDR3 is CASSQDLSGEVNQPQHF. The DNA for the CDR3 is TGTGCCAGCAGCCAAGATCTTTCTGGGGAGGTGAATCAGCCCCAGCATTTT.

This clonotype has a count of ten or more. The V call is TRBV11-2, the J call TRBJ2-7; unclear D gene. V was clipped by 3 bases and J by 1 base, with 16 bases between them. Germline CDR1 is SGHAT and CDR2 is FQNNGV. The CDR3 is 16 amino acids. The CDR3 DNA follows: TGTGCCAGCAGCTTCCCGACCCCTGTTGCTTCCTACGAGCAGTACTTC. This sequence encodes CASSFPTPVASYEQYF.

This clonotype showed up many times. The CDR3 DNA sequence: TGTGCCAGCAGTTACAGGGGGCCTAATGAAAAACTGTTTTTT. Amino acid sequence: CASSYRGPNEKLFF. The chain recombines TRBV7-2 with TRBJ1-4; 9 nucleotides agree with TRBD1. The CDR3 covers 14 residues. V shed 6 bases and J 3 bases; nucleotides not matched to a gene: 2. Germline assignment: CDR1 SGHTA and CDR2 FQGNSA.

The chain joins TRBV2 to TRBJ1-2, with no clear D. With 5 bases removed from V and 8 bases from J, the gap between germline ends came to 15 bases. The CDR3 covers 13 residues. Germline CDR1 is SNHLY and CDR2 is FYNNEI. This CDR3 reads CASSPGSLAGYTF. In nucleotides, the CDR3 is TGTGCCAGCAGTCCTGGGTCGCTTGCGGGCTACACCTTC.

CDR3 in amino acids: CSARGPSSGGIWQPQHF. CDR3 DNA sequence: TGCAGTGCTAGAGGGCCCTCGTCGGGGGGGATTTGGCAGCCCCAGCATTTT. The chain links TRBV20-1 to TRBJ1-5; D might be TRBD1 (5 bases). CDR3 size: 17 residues. The V gene lost 1 base and the J gene lost 7 bases, with 23 bases spanning the gap. In germline, CDR1 is DFQATT, CDR2 SNEGSKA (reference sequence).

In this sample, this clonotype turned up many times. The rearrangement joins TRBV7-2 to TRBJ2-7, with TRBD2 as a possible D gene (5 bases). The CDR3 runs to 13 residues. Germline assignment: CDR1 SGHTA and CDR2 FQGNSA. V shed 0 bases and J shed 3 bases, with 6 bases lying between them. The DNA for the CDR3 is TGTGCCAGCAGCTTAGCACGGGACTACGAGCAGTACTTC. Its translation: CASSLARDYEQYF.

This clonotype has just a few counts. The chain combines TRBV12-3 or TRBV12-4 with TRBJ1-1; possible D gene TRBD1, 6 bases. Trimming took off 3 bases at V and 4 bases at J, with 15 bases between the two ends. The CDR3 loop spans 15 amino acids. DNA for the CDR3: TGTGCCAGCAGTTTGGGGGCAGGGCTGAGCACTGAAGCTTTCTTT. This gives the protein CASSLGAGLSTEAFF.

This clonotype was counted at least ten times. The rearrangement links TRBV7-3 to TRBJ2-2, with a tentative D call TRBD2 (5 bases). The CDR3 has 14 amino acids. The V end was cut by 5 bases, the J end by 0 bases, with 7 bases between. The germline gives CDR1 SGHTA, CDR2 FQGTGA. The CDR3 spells CASSRTPNTGELFF. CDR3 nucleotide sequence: TGTGCCAGCAGCCGGACTCCGAACACCGGGGAGCTGTTTTTT. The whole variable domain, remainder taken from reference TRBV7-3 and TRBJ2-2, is GAGVSQTPSNKVTEKGKYVELRCDPISGHTALYWYRQSLGQGPEFLIYFQGTGAADDSGLPNDRFFAVRPEGSVSTLKIQRTERGDSAVYLCASSRTPNTGELFFGEGSRLTVL.

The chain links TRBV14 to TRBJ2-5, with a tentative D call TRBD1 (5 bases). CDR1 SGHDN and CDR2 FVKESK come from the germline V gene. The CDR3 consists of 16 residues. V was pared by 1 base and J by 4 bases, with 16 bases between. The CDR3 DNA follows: TGTGCCAGCAGCCAAGGGAGAGGTGGTACAGGAGAGACCCAGTACTTC. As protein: CASSQGRGGTGETQYF.

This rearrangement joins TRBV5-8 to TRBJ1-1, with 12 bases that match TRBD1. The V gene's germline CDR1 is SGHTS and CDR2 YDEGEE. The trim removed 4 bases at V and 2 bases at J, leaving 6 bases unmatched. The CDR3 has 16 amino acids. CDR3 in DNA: TGTGCCAGCAGCCCGAAAGGGACAGGGGGCAACACTGAAGCTTTCTTT. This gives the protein CASSPKGTGGNTEAFF.

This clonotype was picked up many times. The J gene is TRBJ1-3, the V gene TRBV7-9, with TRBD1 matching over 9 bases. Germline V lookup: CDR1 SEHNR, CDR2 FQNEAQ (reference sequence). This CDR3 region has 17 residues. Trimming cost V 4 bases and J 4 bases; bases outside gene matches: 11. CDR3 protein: CASSSGTGMGIGNTIYF. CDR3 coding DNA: TGTGCCAGCAGCTCTGGGACAGGGATGGGGATCGGAAACACCATATATTTT.

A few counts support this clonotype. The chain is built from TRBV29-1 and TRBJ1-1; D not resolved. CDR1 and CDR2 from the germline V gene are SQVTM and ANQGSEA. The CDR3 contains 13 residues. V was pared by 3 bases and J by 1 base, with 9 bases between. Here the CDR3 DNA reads TGCAGCGTTGAGTATCGCCGGAACACTGAAGCTTTCTTT. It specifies CSVEYRRNTEAFF.

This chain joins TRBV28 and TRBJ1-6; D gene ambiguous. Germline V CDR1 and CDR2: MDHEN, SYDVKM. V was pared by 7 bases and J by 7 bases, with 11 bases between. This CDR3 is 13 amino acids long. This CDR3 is CASTAAGNSPLHF. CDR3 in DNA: TGTGCCAGCACCGCAGCGGGGAATTCACCCCTCCACTTT.

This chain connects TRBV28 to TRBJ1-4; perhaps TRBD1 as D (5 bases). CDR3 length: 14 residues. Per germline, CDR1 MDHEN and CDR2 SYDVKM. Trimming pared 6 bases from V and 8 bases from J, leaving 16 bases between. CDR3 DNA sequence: TGTGCCAGCAGCGGGGCAGGGTCGAGCGAAAAACTGTTTTTT. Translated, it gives CASSGAGSSEKLFF.

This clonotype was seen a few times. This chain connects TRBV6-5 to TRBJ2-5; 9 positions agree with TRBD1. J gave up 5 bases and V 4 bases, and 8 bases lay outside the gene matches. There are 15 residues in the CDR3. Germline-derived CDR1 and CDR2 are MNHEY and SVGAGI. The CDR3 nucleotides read TGTGCCAGCAGTTTCAATGGACAGGGGAGGGAGACCCAGTACTTC. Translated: CASSFNGQGRETQYF.

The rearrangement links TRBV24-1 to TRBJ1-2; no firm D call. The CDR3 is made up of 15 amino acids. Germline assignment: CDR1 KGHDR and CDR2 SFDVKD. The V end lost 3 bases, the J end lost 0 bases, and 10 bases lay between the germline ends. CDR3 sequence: CATSDGASSNYGYTF. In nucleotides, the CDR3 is TGTGCCACCAGTGATGGAGCAAGTTCTAACTATGGCTACACCTTC.